This T cell receptor (beta chain) was observed in a study of blood T cell repertoires in COVID-19. The data were produced by immunoSEQ multiplex PCR, yet TCRdb's version contains in-frame clones alone and is incomplete. The sample records over 14,000 clones, about 91% being singletons. Germline CDR1 and CDR2: MGHRA and YSYEKL. CDR3 length equals 17 residues. V lost 1 base, J lost 6 bases, and 12 bases stayed unmatched. The sequence was obtained from a human donor in a cohort sampled during active COVID-19. V gene TRBV4-1 combines with J gene TRBJ2-3; 8 bases align to TRBD2. The sequencing sample was made of peripheral blood. In nucleotides, the CDR3 is TGCGCCAGCAGCCAAGCCCCCGGGAGCGGGAGTCCGGATACGCAGTATTTT. Protein: CASSQAPGSGSPDTQYF.